This T cell receptor (beta chain) was documented in a study of blood T cells in healthy people across ages. The CDR3 runs to 14 residues. Germline-derived CDR1 and CDR2 are SGHDN and FVKESK. The J segment lost 4 bases and the V segment lost 2 bases, leaving 2 bases of the junction unmatched. Study-wide points: Estimates of diversity drawn from one million T cells were considered underestimates.

For the second PCR, which ran for 7 to 11 cycles, a sample-barcoded 5' primer and a J-beta primer mix were used. Each CDR3 protein gets one entry after TCRdb re-called the 5' RACE reads with MiXCR. The table has about 780,000 distinct CDR3 sequences, 46% seen once. Isolated PBMCs totaled at least 7 million in each sample. With each sample, at least 5 micrograms of total RNA were extracted. As for this clonotype: Its antigen is unknown.

The TCR was taken from a man at least 80 years old in good health. Sequenced sample: blood. The chain carries TRBV14 and TRBJ2-7; 10 bases line up with TRBD2. The CDR3 DNA reads TGTGCCAGCAGCCAACTAGCGGGAGTGTACGAGCAGTACTTC. Amino acid sequence: CASSQLAGVYEQYF.